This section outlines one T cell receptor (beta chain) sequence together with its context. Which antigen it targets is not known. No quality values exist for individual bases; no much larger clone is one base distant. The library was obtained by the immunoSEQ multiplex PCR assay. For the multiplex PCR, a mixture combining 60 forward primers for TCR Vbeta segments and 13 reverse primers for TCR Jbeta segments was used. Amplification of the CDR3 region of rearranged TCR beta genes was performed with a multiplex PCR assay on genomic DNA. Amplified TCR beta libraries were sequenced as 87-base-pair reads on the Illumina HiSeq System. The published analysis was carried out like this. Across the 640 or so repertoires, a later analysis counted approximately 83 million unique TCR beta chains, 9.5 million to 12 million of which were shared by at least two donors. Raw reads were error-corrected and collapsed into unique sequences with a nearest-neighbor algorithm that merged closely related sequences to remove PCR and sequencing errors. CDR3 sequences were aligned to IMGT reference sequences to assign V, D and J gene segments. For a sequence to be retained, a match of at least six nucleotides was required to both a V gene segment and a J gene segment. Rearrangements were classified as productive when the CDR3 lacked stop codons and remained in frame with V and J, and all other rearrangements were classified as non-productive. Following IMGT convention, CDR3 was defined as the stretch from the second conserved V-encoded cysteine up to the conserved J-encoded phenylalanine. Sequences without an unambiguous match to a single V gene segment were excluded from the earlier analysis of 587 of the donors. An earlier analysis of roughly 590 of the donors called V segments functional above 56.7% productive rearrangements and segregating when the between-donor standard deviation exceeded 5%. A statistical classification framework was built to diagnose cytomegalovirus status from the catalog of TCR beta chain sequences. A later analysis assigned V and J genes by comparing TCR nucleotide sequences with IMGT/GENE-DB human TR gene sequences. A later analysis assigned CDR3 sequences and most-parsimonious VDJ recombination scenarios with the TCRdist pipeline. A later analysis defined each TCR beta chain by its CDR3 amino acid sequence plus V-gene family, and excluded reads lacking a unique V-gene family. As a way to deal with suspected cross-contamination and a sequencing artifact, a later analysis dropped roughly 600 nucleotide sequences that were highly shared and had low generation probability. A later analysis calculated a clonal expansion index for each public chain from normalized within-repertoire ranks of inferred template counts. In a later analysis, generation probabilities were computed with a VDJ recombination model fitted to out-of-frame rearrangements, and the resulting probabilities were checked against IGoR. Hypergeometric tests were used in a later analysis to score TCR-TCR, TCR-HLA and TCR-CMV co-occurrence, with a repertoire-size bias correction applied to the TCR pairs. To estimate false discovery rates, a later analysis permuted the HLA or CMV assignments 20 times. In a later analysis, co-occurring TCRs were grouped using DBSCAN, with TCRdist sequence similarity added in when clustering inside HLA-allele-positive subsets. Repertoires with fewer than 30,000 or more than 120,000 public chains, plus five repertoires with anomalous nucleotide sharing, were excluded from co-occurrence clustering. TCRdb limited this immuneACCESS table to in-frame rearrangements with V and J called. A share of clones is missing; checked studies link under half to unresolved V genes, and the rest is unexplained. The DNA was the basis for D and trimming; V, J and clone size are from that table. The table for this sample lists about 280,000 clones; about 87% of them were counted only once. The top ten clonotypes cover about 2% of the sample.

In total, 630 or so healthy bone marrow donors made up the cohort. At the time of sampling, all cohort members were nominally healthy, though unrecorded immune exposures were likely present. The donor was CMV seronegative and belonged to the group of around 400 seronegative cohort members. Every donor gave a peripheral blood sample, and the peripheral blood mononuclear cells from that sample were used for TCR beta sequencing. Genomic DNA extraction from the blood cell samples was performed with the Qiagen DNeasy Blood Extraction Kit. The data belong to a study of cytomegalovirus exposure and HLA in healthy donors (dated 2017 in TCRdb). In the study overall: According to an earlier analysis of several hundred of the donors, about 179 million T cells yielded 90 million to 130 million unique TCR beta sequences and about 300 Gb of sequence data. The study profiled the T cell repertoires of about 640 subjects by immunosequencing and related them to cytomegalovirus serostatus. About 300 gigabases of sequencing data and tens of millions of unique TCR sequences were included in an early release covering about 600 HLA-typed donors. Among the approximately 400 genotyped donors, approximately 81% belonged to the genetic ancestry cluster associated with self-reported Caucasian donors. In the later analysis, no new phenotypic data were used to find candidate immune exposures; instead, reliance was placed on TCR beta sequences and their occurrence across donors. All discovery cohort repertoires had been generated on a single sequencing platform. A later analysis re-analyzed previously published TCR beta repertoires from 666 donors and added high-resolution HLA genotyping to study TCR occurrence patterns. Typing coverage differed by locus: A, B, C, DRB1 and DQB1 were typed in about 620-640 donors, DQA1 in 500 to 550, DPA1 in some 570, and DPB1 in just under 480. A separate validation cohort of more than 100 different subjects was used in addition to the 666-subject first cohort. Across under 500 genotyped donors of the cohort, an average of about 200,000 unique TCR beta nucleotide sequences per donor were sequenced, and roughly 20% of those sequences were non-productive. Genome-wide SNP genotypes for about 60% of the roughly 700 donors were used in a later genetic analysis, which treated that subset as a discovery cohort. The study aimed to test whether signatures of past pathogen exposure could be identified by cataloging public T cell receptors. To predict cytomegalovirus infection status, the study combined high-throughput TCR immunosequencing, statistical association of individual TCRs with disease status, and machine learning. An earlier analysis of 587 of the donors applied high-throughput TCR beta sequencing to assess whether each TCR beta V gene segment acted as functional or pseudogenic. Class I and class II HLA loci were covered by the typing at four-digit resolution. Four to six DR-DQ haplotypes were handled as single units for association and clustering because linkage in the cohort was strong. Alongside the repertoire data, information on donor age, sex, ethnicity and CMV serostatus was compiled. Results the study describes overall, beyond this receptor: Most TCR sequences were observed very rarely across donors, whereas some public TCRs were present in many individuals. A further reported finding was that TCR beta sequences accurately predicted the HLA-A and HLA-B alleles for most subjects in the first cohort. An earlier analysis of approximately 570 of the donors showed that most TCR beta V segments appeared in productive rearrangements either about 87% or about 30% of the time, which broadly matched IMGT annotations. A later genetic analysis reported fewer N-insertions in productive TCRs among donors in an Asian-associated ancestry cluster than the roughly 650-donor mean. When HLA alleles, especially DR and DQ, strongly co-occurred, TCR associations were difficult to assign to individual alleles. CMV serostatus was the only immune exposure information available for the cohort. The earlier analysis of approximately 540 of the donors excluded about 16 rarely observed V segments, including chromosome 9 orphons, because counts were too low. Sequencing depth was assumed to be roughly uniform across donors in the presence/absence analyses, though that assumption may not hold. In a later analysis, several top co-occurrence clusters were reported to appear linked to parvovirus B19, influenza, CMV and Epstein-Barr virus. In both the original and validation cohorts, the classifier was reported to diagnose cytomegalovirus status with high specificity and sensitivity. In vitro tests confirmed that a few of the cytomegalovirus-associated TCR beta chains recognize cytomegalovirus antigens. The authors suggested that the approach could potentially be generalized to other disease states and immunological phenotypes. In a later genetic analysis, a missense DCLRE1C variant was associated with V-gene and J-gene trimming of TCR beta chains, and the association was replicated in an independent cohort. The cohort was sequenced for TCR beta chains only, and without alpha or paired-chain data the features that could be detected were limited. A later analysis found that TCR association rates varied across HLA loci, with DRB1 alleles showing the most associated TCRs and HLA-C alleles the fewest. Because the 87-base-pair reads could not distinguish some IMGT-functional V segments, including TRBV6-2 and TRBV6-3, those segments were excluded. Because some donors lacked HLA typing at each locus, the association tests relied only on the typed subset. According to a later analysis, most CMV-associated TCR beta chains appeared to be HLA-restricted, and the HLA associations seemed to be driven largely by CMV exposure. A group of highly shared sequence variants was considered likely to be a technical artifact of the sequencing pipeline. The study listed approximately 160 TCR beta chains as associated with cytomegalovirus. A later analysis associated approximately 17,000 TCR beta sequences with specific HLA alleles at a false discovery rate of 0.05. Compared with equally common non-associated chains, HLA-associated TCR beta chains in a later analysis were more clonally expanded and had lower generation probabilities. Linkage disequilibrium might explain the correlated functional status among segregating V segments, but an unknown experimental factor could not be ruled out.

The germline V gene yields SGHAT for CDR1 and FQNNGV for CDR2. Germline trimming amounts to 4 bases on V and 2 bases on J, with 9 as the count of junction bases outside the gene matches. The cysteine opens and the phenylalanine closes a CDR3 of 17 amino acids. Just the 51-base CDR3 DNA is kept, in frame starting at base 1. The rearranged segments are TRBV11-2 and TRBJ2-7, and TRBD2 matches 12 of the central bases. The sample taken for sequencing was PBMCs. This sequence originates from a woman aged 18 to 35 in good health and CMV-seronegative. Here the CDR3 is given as CASSSVGLAGTPYEQYF. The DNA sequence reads TGTGCCAGCAGCTCCGTAGGACTAGCGGGGACCCCCTACGAGCAGTACTTC.